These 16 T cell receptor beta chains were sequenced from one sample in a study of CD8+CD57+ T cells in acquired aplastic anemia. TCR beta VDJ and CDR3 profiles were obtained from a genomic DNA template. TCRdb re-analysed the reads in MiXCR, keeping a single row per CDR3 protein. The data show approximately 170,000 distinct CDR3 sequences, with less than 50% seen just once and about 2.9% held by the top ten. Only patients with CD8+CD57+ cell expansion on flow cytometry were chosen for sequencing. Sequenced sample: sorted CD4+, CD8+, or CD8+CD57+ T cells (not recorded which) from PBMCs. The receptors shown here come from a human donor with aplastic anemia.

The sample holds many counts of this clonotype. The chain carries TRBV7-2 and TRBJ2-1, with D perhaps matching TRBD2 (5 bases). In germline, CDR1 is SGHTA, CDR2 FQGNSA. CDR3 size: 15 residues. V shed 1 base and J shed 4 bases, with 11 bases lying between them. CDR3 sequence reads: CASSLVGLAYNEQFF. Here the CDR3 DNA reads TGTGCCAGCAGCTTAGTTGGGCTAGCTTACAATGAGCAGTTCTTC.

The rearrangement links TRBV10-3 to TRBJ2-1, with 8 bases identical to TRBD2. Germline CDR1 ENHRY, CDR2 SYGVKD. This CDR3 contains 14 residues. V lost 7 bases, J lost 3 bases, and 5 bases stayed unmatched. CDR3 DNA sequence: TGTGCCATCAAGGAGCGGGAGTACTACAATGAGCAGTTCTTC. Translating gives CAIKEREYYNEQFF.

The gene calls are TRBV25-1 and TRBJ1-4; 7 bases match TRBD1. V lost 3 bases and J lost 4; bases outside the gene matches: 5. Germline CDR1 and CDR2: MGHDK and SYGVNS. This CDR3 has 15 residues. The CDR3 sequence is CASSDGGGDNEKLFF. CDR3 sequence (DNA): TGTGCCAGCAGTGACGGAGGGGGCGATAATGAAAAACTGTTTTTT.

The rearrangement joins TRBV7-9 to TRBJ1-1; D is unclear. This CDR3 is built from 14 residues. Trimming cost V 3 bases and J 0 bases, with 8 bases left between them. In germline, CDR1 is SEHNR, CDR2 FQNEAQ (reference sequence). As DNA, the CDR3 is TGTGCCAGCAGCTTTGGGGAGTTGAACACTGAAGCTTTCTTT. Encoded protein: CASSFGELNTEAFF.

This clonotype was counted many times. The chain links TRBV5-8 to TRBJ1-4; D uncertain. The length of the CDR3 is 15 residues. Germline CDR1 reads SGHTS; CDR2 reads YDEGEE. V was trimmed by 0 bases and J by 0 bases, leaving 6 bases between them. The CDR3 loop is CASSLGLATNEKLFF. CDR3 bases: TGTGCCAGCAGCTTGGGGCTCGCAACTAATGAAAAACTGTTTTTT.

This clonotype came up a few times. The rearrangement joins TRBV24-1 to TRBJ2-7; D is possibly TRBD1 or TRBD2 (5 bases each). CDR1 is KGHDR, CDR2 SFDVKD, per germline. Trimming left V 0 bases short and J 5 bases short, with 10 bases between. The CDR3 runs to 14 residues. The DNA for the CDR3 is TGTGCCACCAGTGATTTGCCAGGGAGAGACGAGCAGTACTTC. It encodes CATSDLPGRDEQYF.

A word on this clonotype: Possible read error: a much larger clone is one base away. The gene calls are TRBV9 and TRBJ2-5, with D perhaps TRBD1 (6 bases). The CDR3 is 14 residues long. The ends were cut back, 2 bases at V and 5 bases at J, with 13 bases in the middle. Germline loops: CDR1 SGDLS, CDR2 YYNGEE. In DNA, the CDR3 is TGTGCCAGCAGCGTGTGTCAGGGGCCGGAGACCCAGTACTTC. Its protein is CASSVCQGPETQYF. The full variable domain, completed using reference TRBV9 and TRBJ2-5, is DSGVTQTPKHLITATGQRVTLRCSPRSGDLSVYWYQQSLDQGLQFLIQYYNGEERAKGNILERFSAQQFPDLHSELNLSSLELGDSALYFCASSVCQGPETQYFGPGTRLLVL.

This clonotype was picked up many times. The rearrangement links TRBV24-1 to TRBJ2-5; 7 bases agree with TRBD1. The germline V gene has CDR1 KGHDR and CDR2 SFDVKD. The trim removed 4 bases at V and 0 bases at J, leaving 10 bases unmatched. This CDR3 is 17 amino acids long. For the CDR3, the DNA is TGTGCCACCAGTGAGGGAAGACAGGGTCTGTACCAAGAGACCCAGTACTTC. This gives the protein CATSEGRQGLYQETQYF.

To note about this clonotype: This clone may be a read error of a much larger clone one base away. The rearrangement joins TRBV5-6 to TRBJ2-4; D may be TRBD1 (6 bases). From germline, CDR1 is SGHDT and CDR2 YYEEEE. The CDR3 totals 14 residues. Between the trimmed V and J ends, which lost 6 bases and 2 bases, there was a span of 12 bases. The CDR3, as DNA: TGTGCCAGCAATTTCCGGGACACCAAAAACATTCAGTACTTC. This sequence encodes CASNFRDTKNIQYF.

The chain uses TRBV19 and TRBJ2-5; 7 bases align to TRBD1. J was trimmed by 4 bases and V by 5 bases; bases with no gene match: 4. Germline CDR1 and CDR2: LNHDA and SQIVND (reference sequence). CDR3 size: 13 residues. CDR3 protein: CASSVGQAETQYF. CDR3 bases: TGTGCCAGTAGTGTCGGACAGGCAGAGACCCAGTACTTC.

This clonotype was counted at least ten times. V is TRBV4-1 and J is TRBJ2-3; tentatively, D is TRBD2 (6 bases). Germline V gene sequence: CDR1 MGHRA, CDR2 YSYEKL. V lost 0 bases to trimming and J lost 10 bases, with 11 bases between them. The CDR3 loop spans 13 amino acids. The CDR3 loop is CASSQEEGGSQYF. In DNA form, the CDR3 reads TGCGCCAGCAGCCAAGAGGAGGGCGGGTCGCAGTATTTT.

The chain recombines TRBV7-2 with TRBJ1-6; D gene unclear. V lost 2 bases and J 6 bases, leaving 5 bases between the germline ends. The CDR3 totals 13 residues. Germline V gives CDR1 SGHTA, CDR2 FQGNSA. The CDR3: CASSLQVNSPLHF. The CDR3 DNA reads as TGTGCCAGCAGCTTACAGGTTAATTCACCCCTCCACTTT.

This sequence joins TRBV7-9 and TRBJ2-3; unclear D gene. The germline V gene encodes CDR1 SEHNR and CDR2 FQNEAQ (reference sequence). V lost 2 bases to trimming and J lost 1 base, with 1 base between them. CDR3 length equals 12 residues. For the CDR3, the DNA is TGTGCCAGCAGCTTACGCACAGATACGCAGTATTTT. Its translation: CASSLRTDTQYF.

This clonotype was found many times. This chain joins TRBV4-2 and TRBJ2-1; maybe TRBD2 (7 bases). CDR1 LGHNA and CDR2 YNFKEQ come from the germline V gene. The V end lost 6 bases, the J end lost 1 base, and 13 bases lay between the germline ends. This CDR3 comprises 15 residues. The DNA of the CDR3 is TGTGCCAGCAGGGGGAGGGGGAGTTCCTACAATGAGCAGTTCTTC. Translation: CASRGRGSSYNEQFF.

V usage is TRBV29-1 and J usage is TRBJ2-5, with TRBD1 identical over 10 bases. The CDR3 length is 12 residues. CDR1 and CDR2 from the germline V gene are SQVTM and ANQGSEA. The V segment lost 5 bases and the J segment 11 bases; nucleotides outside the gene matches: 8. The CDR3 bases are TGCAGCGTTCGGGACAGGGGTCACGAACAGTACTTC. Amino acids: CSVRDRGHEQYF.

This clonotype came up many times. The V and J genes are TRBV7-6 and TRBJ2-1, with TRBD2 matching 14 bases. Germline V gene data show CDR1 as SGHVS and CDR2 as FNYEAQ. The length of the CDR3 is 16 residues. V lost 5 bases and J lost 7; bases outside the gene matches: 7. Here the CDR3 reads CASSPGLAGEINEQFF. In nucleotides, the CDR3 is TGTGCCAGCAGCCCGGGACTAGCGGGGGAGATAAATGAGCAGTTCTTC.